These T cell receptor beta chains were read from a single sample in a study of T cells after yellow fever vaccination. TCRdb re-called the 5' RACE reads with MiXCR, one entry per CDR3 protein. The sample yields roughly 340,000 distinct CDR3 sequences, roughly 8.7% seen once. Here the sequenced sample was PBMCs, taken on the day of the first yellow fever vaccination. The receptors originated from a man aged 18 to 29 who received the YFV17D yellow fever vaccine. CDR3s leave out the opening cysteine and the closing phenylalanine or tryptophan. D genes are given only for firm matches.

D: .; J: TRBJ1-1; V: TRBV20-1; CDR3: SAFPGSYTEAF
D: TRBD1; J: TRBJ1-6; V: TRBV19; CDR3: ASKVGTGSYNSPLH
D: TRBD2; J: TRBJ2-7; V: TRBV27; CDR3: ASSFGLASYEQY
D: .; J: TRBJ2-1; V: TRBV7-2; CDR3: ASSPGAPYNEQF
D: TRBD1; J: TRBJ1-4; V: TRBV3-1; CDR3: ASSPRTGDITNEKLF
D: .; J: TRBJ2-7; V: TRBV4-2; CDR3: ASSQEFASPPYEQY
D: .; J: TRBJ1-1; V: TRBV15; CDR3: ATSVDMNTEAF
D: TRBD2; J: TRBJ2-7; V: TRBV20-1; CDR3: SASTRGGLSEQY
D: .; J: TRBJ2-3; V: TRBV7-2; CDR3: ASSLYWEPTDTQY
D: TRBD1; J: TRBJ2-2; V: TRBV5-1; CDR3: ASRATTGDTGELF
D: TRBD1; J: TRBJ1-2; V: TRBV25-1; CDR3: ASSTGGAYGYT
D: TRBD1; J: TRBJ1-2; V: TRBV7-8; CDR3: ASSSRDRHYGYT
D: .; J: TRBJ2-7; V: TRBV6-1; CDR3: ASSPKGVGGEQY
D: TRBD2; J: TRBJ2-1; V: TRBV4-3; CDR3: ASSHTGGGSYNEQF
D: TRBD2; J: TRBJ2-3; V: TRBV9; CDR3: ASSYGTSGGTDTQY
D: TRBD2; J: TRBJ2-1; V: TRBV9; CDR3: ASRGGGSPKNNEQF
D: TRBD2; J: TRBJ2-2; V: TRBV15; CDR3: ATSRDKAGGRITGELF
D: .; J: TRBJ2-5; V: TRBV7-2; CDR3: ASSLGTRGETQY
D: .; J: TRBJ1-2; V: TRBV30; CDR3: AWTPGDGYT
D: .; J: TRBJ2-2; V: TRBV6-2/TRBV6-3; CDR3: ASSETGNTGELF
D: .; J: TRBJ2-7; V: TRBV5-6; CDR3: ASSFTAGEQY
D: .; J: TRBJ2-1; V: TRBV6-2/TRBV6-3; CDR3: ASSYHNNEQF
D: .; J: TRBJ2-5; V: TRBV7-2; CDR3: ASSLTRATETQY
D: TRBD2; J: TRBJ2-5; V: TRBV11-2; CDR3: ASRPPGRGARETQY
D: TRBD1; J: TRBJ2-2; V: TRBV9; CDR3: ASSVDGQGDTGELF
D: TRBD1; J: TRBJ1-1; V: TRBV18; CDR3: ASSPDREKAEAF
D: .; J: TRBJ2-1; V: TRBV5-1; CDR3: ASSWDPSGSYNEQF
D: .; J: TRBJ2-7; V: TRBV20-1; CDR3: SARSVGNRAEQY
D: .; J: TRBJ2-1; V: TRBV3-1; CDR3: ASSPRTGNEQF
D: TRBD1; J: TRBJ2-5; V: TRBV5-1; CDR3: ASSEGQGFIETQY
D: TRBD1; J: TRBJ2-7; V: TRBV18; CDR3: ASSPQNRGYEQY
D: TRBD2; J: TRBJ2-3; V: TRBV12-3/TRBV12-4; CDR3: ASSFGGGEDTQY
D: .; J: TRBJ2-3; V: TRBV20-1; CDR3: SARGLASTDTQY
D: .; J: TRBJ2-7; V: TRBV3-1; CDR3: ASSQAMSYEQY
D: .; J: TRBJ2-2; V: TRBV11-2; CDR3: ASSPEWLGRVFTGELF